These 8 T cell receptor beta chains originate from one sample sequenced in a study of T cells in Graves' hyperthyroidism and ophthalmopathy. Amplification yielded TCR beta CDR3 regions, with RNA transcripts as the source. The study used the HTBI primer set for a first-round RT-PCR of the TCR CDR3. MiXCR, applied by TCRdb to the multiplex PCR reads, yields one record per CDR3 protein. The sample records roughly 500,000 distinct CDR3 sequences, less than 25% being singletons. Specimen: blood. These receptor sequences come from a woman between 65 and 79 years old with Graves' ophthalmopathy.

The chain uses TRBV5-1 and TRBJ1-4; D gene unclear. This CDR3 spans 13 amino acids. Trimming left V 4 bases short and J 8 bases short, with 12 bases between. Germline assignment: CDR1 SGHRS and CDR2 YFSETQ. The CDR3 here is CASSPLEAEKLFF. CDR3 in DNA: TGCGCCAGCAGCCCCCTTGAAGCAGAAAAACTGTTTTTT.

The sample holds many counts of this clonotype. The genes are TRBV3-1 and TRBJ1-3; D not resolved. Germline CDR1 is LGHDT and CDR2 is YNNKEL (reference sequence). V dropped 7 bases and J dropped 4 bases, with 11 bases sitting between them. The CDR3 consists of 13 residues. The chain's CDR3 is CASTSSTGNTIYF. CDR3 bases: TGTGCCAGCACGTCAAGTACCGGAAACACCATATATTTT.

In this sample, this clonotype turned up a few times. V gene TRBV12-3 or TRBV12-4 combines with J gene TRBJ2-5; 7 nucleotides agree with TRBD1. This CDR3 contains 15 residues. With V trimmed by 4 bases and J by 6 bases, 11 bases remained unmatched. The CDR3, as DNA: TGTGCCAGCAGTTCTTCTCGACAGGGCGTAAAGACCCAGTACTTC. This sequence encodes CASSSSRQGVKTQYF.

This clonotype was found a few times. The J gene is TRBJ2-1, the V gene TRBV20-1; 14 positions match TRBD2. The junction had 4 bases not matched to a gene; V was cut back by 0 bases and J by 9 bases. Looked up from germline, CDR1 is DFQATT and CDR2 is SNEGSKA (reference sequence). The CDR3 totals 15 residues. CDR3 in amino acids: CSARDTGTSGSEQFF. CDR3 DNA: TGCAGTGCTAGAGATACCGGGACTAGCGGGAGTGAGCAGTTCTTC.

This clonotype was observed a few times. The chain recombines TRBV28 with TRBJ1-2, with D maybe TRBD1 (5 bases). The CDR3 extends over 14 amino acids. Germline V lookup: CDR1 MDHEN, CDR2 SYDVKM. Trimming took off 2 bases at V and 4 bases at J, with 11 bases between the two ends. Written as DNA, the CDR3 is TGTGCCAGCAGTTTACGGGGCCGGATCTATGGCTACACCTTC. This sequence encodes CASSLRGRIYGYTF.

This sequence joins TRBV5-4 and TRBJ2-6, with D unclear. CDR1 is SGHNT and CDR2 is YYREEE in the germline V gene (reference sequence). The CDR3 consists of 15 residues. Trimming shortened V by 3 bases and J by 0 bases, and 7 bases separated the two germline ends. This chain's CDR3 is CASSYPISGANVLTF. DNA of the CDR3: TGTGCCAGCAGCTACCCTATCTCTGGGGCCAACGTCCTGACTTTC.

The chain recombines TRBV19 with TRBJ2-5; 8 bases match TRBD2. The J segment lost 5 bases and the V segment lost 2 bases, leaving 7 bases of the junction unmatched. The CDR3 covers 15 residues. In germline, CDR1 is LNHDA, CDR2 SQIVND (reference sequence). CDR3: CASSINLAGRETQYF. The CDR3 DNA follows: TGTGCCAGTAGTATAAACCTAGCGGGTAGGGAGACCCAGTACTTC.

In this sample, this clonotype turned up a few times. The chain combines TRBV9 with TRBJ2-7; 9 nucleotides agree with TRBD2. V trimming: 0 bases; J trimming: 6 bases; junction bases outside the gene matches: 7. CDR1 is SGDLS, CDR2 YYNGEE, per germline. This CDR3 region has 15 residues. The DNA for the CDR3 is TGTGCCAGCAGCGTAGAAAAGCGGGAGGCGAGCGAGCAGTACTTC. This codes for CASSVEKREASEQYF.